This TCR beta chain was retrieved from a study of T cell responses to AZD1222 COVID-19 vaccine. Germline CDR1 reads SNHLY; CDR2 reads FYNNEI. The ends were cut back, 6 bases at V and 15 bases at J, with 9 bases in the middle. The CDR3 has 10 residues. Data came from immunoSEQ multiplex PCR; TCRdb stores just in-frame clones and leaves some out. The repertoire holds 95,000 to 110,000 clones, 86% seen once, with less than 4% in the top ten. This clone was recorded only once. Its specificity is not known. Overall study findings and caveats: Mostly white British, mostly female donors; authors suggested clonal diversity may be underestimated.

This sequence originates from an adult who received the MenACWY meningococcal vaccine as a control. The genes are TRBV2 and TRBJ1-6; no firm D call. Sample: peripheral blood, taken 28 days after the second dose of the MenACWY control vaccine. The CDR3 reads CASSFRYLHF. CDR3 DNA: TGTGCCAGCAGCTTCAGATACCTCCACTTT.